This T cell receptor (beta chain) was retrieved from a study of CXCR3-negative and CXCR3-positive naive CD8 T cells. Whole-study results and caveats: TRB CDR3 properties were used to infer TCR strength, and surface CD5 was comparable between naive subsets.

The CDR3 contains 13 residues. CDR1 and CDR2 from the germline V gene are MDHEN and SYDVKM. Details on this clonotype: Its antigen is unknown.

A CD45RO-CCR7+CD27+CD95- profile was what naive CD8+ T cells displayed. TRB cDNA was prepared as libraries by UMI-labeled 5' RACE. No DNA is given; TCRdb re-called the 5' RACE reads and lists each CDR3 protein once. Recorded for this sample: about 62,000 distinct CDR3 sequences. The sequence was obtained from a human donor in good health. Some clones in this sample may be carry-over from other donors' samples. V gene TRBV28 combines with J gene TRBJ1-1; TCRdb selects TRBD1, and the lack of DNA leaves this call unchecked. The source material was naive CXCR3- CD8+ T cells from blood. Noted subset: CD45RO-CCR7+CD27+CD95- naive CD8+ T cells lacking CXCR3 (TNR3-). The CDR3: CATLDILNTEAFF.